This T cell receptor beta chain was found in a study of post-analysis software for immune sequencing data (dated by TCRdb to between 2014 and 2016). With respect to the entire study: Disease courses on record covered relapsing-remitting, secondary progressive and progressive-relapsing multiple sclerosis, though some patients had no subtype annotation. The multiple sclerosis patient repertoires were compared with ten to eleven previously published healthy control repertoires from donors aged roughly 6 to 27 years. A subset of samples was prepared in parallel using single-end sample barcoding, then pooled and co-amplified after Illumina adapter ligation.

The library relied on PCR. Sequencing was carried out with an Illumina HiSeq 2500. Unique molecular identifiers were incorporated into TCR beta cDNA libraries to reduce PCR and sequencing biases. Approximately 500,000 cDNA molecules were obtained per 1 to 10 million input T cells, so each molecule approximated one T cell. The same protocol used for the earlier healthy control dataset was applied to prepare and sequence the patient libraries. Samples belonging to the same batch were prepared together, multiplexed and sequenced on a shared HiSeq lane. Regarding the original processing steps: Raw barcoded reads were processed with MIGEC, and single-read molecular identifier groups were discarded before consensus assembly and CDR3 extraction. Clonotype tables were post-analysed with VDJtools, normalizing diversity by down-sampling all datasets to the smallest sample size. To correct batch-related cross-sample contamination, repertoire overlap clustering matched CDR3 amino acid sequences but not nucleotide sequences. The raw public reads went through TCRdb reprocessing: fastp at Q25, MiXCR clone calling, in-frame beta chains kept. Every distinct CDR3 protein forms one entry, paired with its most common genes and DNA. The V and J calls, along with clone size, are taken from TCRdb and not from the paper's own processing. The sample table holds about 540,000 distinct CDR3 sequences, of which 30% to 40% were seen once. Approximately 5.4% of the sample is held by the ten biggest clonotypes.

Taken from the germline V gene, the CDR1 and CDR2 loops are SGHRS and YFSETQ. A distance of 18 bases separates the germline ends of V and J, which lose 6 bases and 6 bases respectively. Including the terminal cysteine and phenylalanine, the CDR3 comprises 15 residues. Only the CDR3 DNA is retained, 45 bases long and in frame from the first base. As regards this clonotype: This receptor's antigen is unknown. The input lacks base qualities; no much larger clone sits a single base away.

TCR beta repertoires were profiled from peripheral blood of more than ten young patients with multiple sclerosis to demonstrate the VDJtools post-analysis software. Multiple sclerosis patients were children and adolescents aged about 6 to 16 years. Here is what the overall study found, with its caveats: Direct clustering with F measure revealed strong co-clustering of samples prepared in the same batch, which led to a batch-effect correction. The control group was slightly older than the multiple sclerosis patient group. Roughly 5 TRBV segments, including TRBV5-6, TRBV5-1 and TRBV20-1, were significantly more frequent in patients than controls. Compared with controls, multiple sclerosis patients had significantly lower normalized Chao1 diversity, a finding suggesting substantial peripheral T-cell clonal expansion.

The receptor chain draws on TRBV5-1 and TRBJ2-2; the D gene assignment is perhaps TRBD1 or TRBD2, with each matching 5 bases. The sequencing input was blood. The sequence came from a girl under 18 with multiple sclerosis. The DNA sequence follows: TGCGCCAGCAAATCCCGGGACGACTTTCCCGGGGAGCTGTTTTTT. The translation is CASKSRDDFPGELFF.